These T cell receptor beta chains were read from a single sample in a study of T-cell reconstitution after alpha-beta-depleted transplantation in children. TCRdb recomputed calls from the PCR reads with MiXCR, one row per CDR3 protein. Here the sample spans a few hundred thousand distinct CDR3 sequences, 27% being singletons. Sequenced material: PBMCs, taken before TCRalphabeta/CD19-depleted stem cell transplant. These receptors were obtained from a boy under two years old with Wiskott-Aldrich syndrome, due to receive a stem cell transplant. Each CDR3 is given with its conserved first and last residue. The D gene is left open where the match is weak. Not every row has a clone size; where given, it reads once, few, many or a size class.

V gene	J gene	clone size	D gene	CDR3 protein	CDR3 DNA
TRBV7-8	TRBJ1-5	-	-	CASSLGPALVQPQHF	TGTGCCAGCAGCTTAGGCCCGGCTCTGGTTCAGCCCCAGCATTTT
TRBV10-3	TRBJ2-5	-	TRBD1	CAISEGQFPETQYF	TGTGCCATCAGCGAGGGACAGTTCCCAGAGACCCAGTACTTC
TRBV9	TRBJ2-3	-	TRBD2	CASSVSPAGTSGRHQRRDTQYF	TGTGCCAGCAGCGTATCCCCCGCCGGGACTAGCGGGAGACACCAGCGTAGAGATACGCAGTATTTT
TRBV20-1	TRBJ2-2	few	-	CSADDSFTGELFF	TGCAGTGCTGACGACTCCTTCACCGGGGAGCTGTTTTTT
TRBV3-1	TRBJ2-1	-	-	CASSHILVSLYNEQFF	TGTGCCAGCAGCCATATACTAGTCAGTTTATACAATGAGCAGTTCTTC
TRBV20-1	TRBJ2-7	few	-	CSASPAPYEQYF	TGCAGTGCTAGTCCCGCCCCCTACGAGCAGTACTTC
TRBV5-1	TRBJ2-5	-	-	CASSVAGMGETQYF	TGCGCCAGCAGCGTGGCGGGGATGGGAGAGACCCAGTACTTC
TRBV9	TRBJ2-7	-	TRBD1	CASSQGTGTYEQYF	TGTGCCAGCAGCCAGGGGACAGGCACCTACGAGCAGTACTTC
TRBV9	TRBJ1-1	few	TRBD1	CASSPEQGAQNTEAFF	TGTGCCAGCAGCCCCGAACAGGGGGCGCAGAACACTGAAGCTTTCTTT
TRBV5-1	TRBJ1-1	-	-	CASSSRTGNTEAFF	TGCGCCAGCAGCTCGCGGACGGGGAACACTGAAGCTTTCTTT
TRBV7-2	TRBJ1-5	-	-	CASSLSGGEQPQHF	TGTGCCAGCAGCCTATCGGGGGGCGAACAGCCCCAGCATTTT
TRBV19	TRBJ2-1	few	TRBD2	CASSPLAGIYNEQFF	TGTGCCAGTAGTCCCCTAGCGGGAATCTACAATGAGCAGTTCTTC
TRBV27	TRBJ1-1	few	TRBD1	CASSFRTGKGFAEAFF	TGTGCCAGCAGTTTCAGGACAGGGAAAGGGTTCGCTGAAGCTTTCTTT
TRBV29-1	TRBJ1-5	-	-	CSVARGSNQPQHF	TGCAGCGTTGCTAGGGGAAGCAATCAGCCCCAGCATTTT
TRBV7-3	TRBJ2-5	-	-	CASSLSLGETHYF	TGTGCCAGCAGCTTAAGCCTCGGGGAGACCCATTACTTC
TRBV6-1	TRBJ2-5	-	TRBD2	CAACAAVPGGTQYF	TGTGCCGCTTGCGCAGCGGTCCCGGGAGGGACCCAGTACTTC
TRBV4-2	TRBJ2-3	-	-	CASSQDLWAGRTDTQYF	TGTGCCAGCAGCCAAGATCTTTGGGCGGGCCGCACAGATACGCAGTATTTT
TRBV7-9	TRBJ2-7	-	-	CASSPKGWGLYYEQYF	TGTGCCAGCAGCCCTAAGGGATGGGGGCTGTACTACGAGCAGTACTTC
TRBV5-5	TRBJ2-7	many	-	CASSLPGANEQYF	TGTGCCAGCAGCTTGCCAGGGGCCAACGAGCAGTACTTC
TRBV7-2	TRBJ1-1	-	-	CASSLAHGLRNTEAFF	TGTGCCAGCAGCTTAGCGCATGGACTCCGGAACACTGAAGCTTTCTTT
TRBV20-1	TRBJ1-1	-	-	CSARHKDLNTEAFF	TGCAGTGCTAGGCACAAGGATCTGAACACTGAAGCTTTCTTT
TRBV5-1	TRBJ1-1	many	-	CASSGRGQQNTEAFF	TGCGCCAGCAGCGGCCGCGGACAGCAGAACACTGAAGCTTTCTTT